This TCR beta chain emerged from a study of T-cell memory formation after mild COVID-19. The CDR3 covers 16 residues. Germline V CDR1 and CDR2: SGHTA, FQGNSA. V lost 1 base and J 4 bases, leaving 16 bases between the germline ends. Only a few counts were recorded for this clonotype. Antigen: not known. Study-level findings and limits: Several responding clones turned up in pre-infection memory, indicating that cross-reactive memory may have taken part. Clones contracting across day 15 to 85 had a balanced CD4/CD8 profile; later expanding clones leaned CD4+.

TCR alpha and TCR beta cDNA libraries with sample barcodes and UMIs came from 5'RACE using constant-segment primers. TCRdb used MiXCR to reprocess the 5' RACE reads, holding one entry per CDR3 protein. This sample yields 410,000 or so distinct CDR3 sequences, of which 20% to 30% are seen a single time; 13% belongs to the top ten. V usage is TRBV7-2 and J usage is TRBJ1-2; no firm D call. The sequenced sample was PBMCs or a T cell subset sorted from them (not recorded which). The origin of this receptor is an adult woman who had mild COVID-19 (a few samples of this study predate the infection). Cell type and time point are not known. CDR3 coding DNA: TGTGCCAGCAGCTTAGATGGGTGGGTTAGTACCTATGGCTACACCTTC. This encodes CASSLDGWVSTYGYTF.